This T cell receptor beta chain was identified in a study of Tregs in tolerant kidney transplant recipients (dated by TCRdb to between 2018 and 2021). Context from the whole study: Before combined kidney and bone marrow transplantation, this study identified donor-specific regulatory T cells using TCRbeta sequencing and then followed those same cells after transplant. General conclusions and limits of the study: Expanding Tregs with activated donor B cells appeared to identify the most biologically relevant and donor-specific TCRbeta repertoire. In tolerant patients, the expansion of donor-specific Tregs was greater than global Treg expansion, suggesting that the expansion was antigen-driven rather than nonspecific. For some patients the PCR primers changed over time, which made it impossible to compare the samples from those patients at the nucleotide level. The study was constrained by small patient numbers, and validation of the findings is required in larger populations and under other immunosuppression protocols. Biological reproducibility was not directly assessed, although technical replication error appeared to be minimal.

Counted from cysteine to phenylalanine, this CDR3 has 20 amino acids. The DNA shown is the part of the CDR3 that was read: 51 bases, in frame from base 1. V ends up 3 bases short and J 3 bases short, with an unmatched junction base count of 22. CDR1 MDHEN and CDR2 SYDVKM are derived from the germline V gene. The time point label on this specimen signifies: 6 months after combined kidney and bone marrow transplant. The transplants used related donors along with nonmyeloablative bone marrow transplantation, and in the human trials mixed chimerism was transient. Thawed PBMCs were FACS-sorted into unstimulated Tregs (CD4+CD25+CD127-), CD4+ non-Tregs (CD4+CD25-), CD4 cells and CD8 cells. The patients were a few recipients of combined kidney and bone marrow transplants from the ITN036ST trial, and samples were available only for these trial subjects. Healthy control blood was processed to PBMCs by Ficoll density gradient and cryopreserved, and patient PBMCs were collected before and after transplant.

Genomic DNA was extracted from sorted cells with the QIAGEN DNeasy Blood and Tissue Kit for TCRbeta CDR3 sequencing. Through immunoSEQ, high-throughput TCRbeta CDR3 sequencing was done commercially, including PCR amplification with internal controls and bias correction. For the original study's pipeline: Unique productive TCRbeta sequences were defined by CDR3 nucleotide sequence where primers matched, and otherwise by CDR3 amino acid sequence together with Vbeta and Jbeta genes. As a correction for sorting error, sequences shared between sorted populations at a frequency ratio of 2:1 or less were discarded, and the remaining shared sequences were assigned to the higher population. Sequences were defined as donor-reactive when expanded at least 5-fold in CFSE-low cells versus unstimulated cells and present at a frequency of at least 0.01% in CFSE-low cells. Jensen-Shannon divergence, calculated on the top 100 TCRbeta sequences ranked by frequency, was used to quantify repertoire divergence. When a sample had multiple sequencing runs, each run was corrected for sorting error separately and the runs were then pooled. TCRdb took this table from immuneACCESS and kept in-frame rearrangements with V and J called. Such tables lack part of the clones; where checked against another copy, unresolved V genes explain under half of the gap, and the rest is unexplained. V, J and clone size were drawn from that table, and D and trimming were deduced from the DNA. The sample's own table lists about 23,000 clones. 3.5% to 5% of the sample lies in the top ten.

About this clone itself: Its target antigen remains unknown. With the read ending 3 residues before the CDR3 end, the germline J gene is used to fill in that end.

The TCR was taken from a human patient who received a combined kidney and bone marrow transplant. Some T cells may originate with the graft donor following a transplant. The V and J genes are TRBV28 and TRBJ1-2, and 7 junctional nucleotides match TRBD1. The sequencing here drew on CD4+ T cells from blood (PBMCs), taken 6 months after the transplant. The CDR3 protein is CASSLVMGTDAFLIDYGYTF. The CDR3 DNA, read in part, is TGTGCCAGCAGTTTGGTAATGGGGACAGACGCTTTCCTGATCGACTATGGC.